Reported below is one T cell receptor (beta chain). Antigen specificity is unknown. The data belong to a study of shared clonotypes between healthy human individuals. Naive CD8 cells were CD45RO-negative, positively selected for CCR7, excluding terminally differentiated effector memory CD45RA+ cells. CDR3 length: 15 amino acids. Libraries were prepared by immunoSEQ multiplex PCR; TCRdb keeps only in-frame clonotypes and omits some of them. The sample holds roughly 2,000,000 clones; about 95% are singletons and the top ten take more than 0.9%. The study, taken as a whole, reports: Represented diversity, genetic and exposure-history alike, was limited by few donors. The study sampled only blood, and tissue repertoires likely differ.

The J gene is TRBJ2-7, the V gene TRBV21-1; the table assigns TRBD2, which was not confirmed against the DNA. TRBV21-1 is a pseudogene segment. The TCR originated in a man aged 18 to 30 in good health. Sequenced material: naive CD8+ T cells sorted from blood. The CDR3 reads CASSKSVLGGKEQYF. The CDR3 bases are TGTGCCAGCAGCAAGTCCGTCTTGGGGGGGAAAGAGCAGTACTTC.